Shown below are 25 T cell receptor beta chains from a single sample sequenced in a study of cytomegalovirus exposure and HLA in healthy donors. In the PCR, 60 Vbeta and 13 Jbeta primers were used. Only in-frame clones appear in the TCRdb table, and some are missing; sequencing was by immunoSEQ multiplex PCR. The profile shows 180,000 or so clones, around four fifths of them singletons. The sequenced sample was PBMCs. These receptors came from a man aged 18 to 35 in good health and CMV-seronegative.

The V call is TRBV6-5, the J call TRBJ1-1; D call uncertain. Trimming shortened V by 6 bases and J by 0 bases, and 11 bases separated the two germline ends. There are 14 residues in the CDR3. From germline, CDR1 is MNHEY and CDR2 SVGAGI. DNA of the CDR3: TGTGCCAGCAGGTCCCTAGAAATGAACACTGAAGCTTTCTTT. It codes for CASRSLEMNTEAFF.

The rearrangement joins TRBV10-3 to TRBJ2-3, with D unresolved. Germline V CDR1 and CDR2: ENHRY, SYGVKD. The CDR3 loop spans 13 amino acids. V lost 0 bases to trimming and J lost 4 bases, with 5 bases between them. The CDR3 loop is CAISESFSDTQYF. The CDR3 coding sequence is TGTGCCATCAGTGAGTCGTTCTCAGATACGCAGTATTTT.

V usage is TRBV13 and J usage is TRBJ2-3; D is possibly TRBD2 (6 bases). The CDR3 length is 15 residues. Per the germline V gene, CDR1 is PRHDT and CDR2 is FYEKMQ (reference sequence). V lost 1 base, J lost 4 bases, and 12 bases lay in between. For the CDR3, the DNA is TGTGCCAGCAGCTTAGCGGGAGCGTCCCCAGATACGCAGTATTTT. Protein sequence: CASSLAGASPDTQYF.

This clone was seen a handful of times. This rearrangement joins TRBV5-1 to TRBJ2-7; TRBD1 agrees at 9 bases. This CDR3 has 14 amino acids. With V trimmed by 2 bases and J by 4 bases, 4 bases remained unmatched. Germline loops: CDR1 SGHRS, CDR2 YFSETQ. The CDR3 reads CASSLQGAPYEQYF. The CDR3, as DNA: TGCGCCAGCAGCTTACAGGGGGCCCCTTACGAGCAGTACTTC. Complete variable domain (other parts from reference TRBV5-1 and TRBJ2-7): KAGVTQTPRYLIKTRGQQVTLSCSPISGHRSVSWYQQTPGQGLQFLFEYFSETQRNKGNFPGRFSGRQFSNSRSEMNVSTLELGDSALYLCASSLQGAPYEQYFGPGTRLTVT.

This clone was detected only a few times. The chain has TRBV13 and TRBJ2-7; 8 positions match TRBD2. The CDR3 has 16 residues. After removal of 5 bases from V and 10 bases from J, the junction contained 19 bases not matched to a gene. Germline CDR1 reads PRHDT; CDR2 reads FYEKMQ (reference sequence). The DNA of the CDR3 is TGTGCCAGCAGCCGCGGACTAGCCTCGCGCGTAGGAGAACAGTACTTC. Translated, it gives CASSRGLASRVGEQYF. The entire variable domain, with the rest obtained from reference TRBV13 and TRBJ2-7, is as follows: AAGVIQSPRHLIKEKRETATLKCYPIPRHDTVYWYQQGPGQDPQFLISFYEKMQSDKGSIPDRFSAQQFSDYHSELNMSSLELGDSALYFCASSRGLASRVGEQYFGPGTRLTVT.

This sequence joins TRBV10-1 and TRBJ2-7; 8 positions match TRBD1. This CDR3 spans 15 amino acids. Germline lookup yields CDR1 WNHNN and CDR2 SYGVQD (reference sequence). With 5 bases clipped from V and 3 bases from J, the junction kept 9 bases outside the gene matches. CDR3 residues: CASSNPTGESYEQYF. The CDR3 nucleotides read TGCGCCAGCAGTAACCCGACAGGGGAGAGCTACGAGCAGTACTTC.

The rearrangement joins TRBV5-1 to TRBJ2-7; D possibly corresponds to TRBD2 (6 bases). V lost 0 bases, J lost 2 bases, and 12 bases lay in between. From germline, CDR1 is SGHRS and CDR2 YFSETQ. The CDR3 runs to 15 residues. The CDR3 DNA sequence: TGCGCCAGCAGCTTGGATACTAGCCATCCCTACGAGCAGTACTTC. Translating gives CASSLDTSHPYEQYF. The whole variable domain, remainder taken from reference TRBV5-1 and TRBJ2-7, is KAGVTQTPRYLIKTRGQQVTLSCSPISGHRSVSWYQQTPGQGLQFLFEYFSETQRNKGNFPGRFSGRQFSNSRSEMNVSTLELGDSALYLCASSLDTSHPYEQYFGPGTRLTVT.

The rearrangement joins TRBV12-5 to TRBJ2-5; D may be TRBD2 (5 bases). Germline CDR1 LGHNT, CDR2 FRNRAP. The CDR3 extends over 13 amino acids. Deletions cut 6 bases from V and 5 bases from J, with 13 bases between. CDR3 nucleotide sequence: TGTGCTAGTGGCATCGGAGGAGCCGAGACCCAGTACTTC. This translates into CASGIGGAETQYF. Full variable domain (rest looked up from reference TRBV12-5 and TRBJ2-5): DARVTQTPRHKVTEMGQEVTMRCQPILGHNTVFWYRQTMMQGLELLAYFRNRAPLDDSGMPKDRFSAEMPDATLATLKIQPSEPRDSAVYFCASGIGGAETQYFGPGTRLLVL.

This clone was seen more than once but under ten times. The rearrangement joins TRBV5-4 to TRBJ1-5, with 7 bases aligning to TRBD1. This CDR3 is 14 amino acids long. CDR1 is SGHNT and CDR2 is YYREEE in the germline V gene (reference sequence). Trimming at V came to 4 bases and at J to 6 bases, leaving 7 bases not matched to a gene. This chain's CDR3 is CASSPDRVIQPQHF. Written as DNA, the CDR3 is TGTGCCAGCAGCCCTGACAGGGTGATTCAGCCCCAGCATTTT.

V and J are TRBV19 and TRBJ2-7, with 8 bases aligning to TRBD1. This CDR3 spans 15 amino acids. Germline V lookup: CDR1 LNHDA, CDR2 SQIVND (reference sequence). V lost 4 bases, J lost 2 bases, and 7 bases stayed unmatched. The CDR3 loop is CASSRTGFEPYEQYF. The CDR3 region has the DNA TGTGCCAGTAGTAGGACAGGGTTTGAACCCTACGAGCAGTACTTC. The entire variable domain, with the rest obtained from reference TRBV19 and TRBJ2-7, is as follows: DGGITQSPKYLFRKEGQNVTLSCEQNLNHDAMYWYRQDPGQGLRLIYYSQIVNDFQKGDIAEGYSVSREKKESFPLTVTSAQKNPTAFYLCASSRTGFEPYEQYFGPGTRLTVT.

This chain uses TRBV5-1 with TRBJ2-7; 11 bases are a match to TRBD2. The J segment lost 0 bases and the V segment lost 4 bases, leaving 6 bases of the junction unmatched. Per germline, CDR1 SGHRS and CDR2 YFSETQ. CDR3 size: 16 residues. The CDR3 loop reads CASSVTSGGSSYEQYF. The CDR3 DNA sequence: TGCGCCAGCAGCGTTACTAGCGGGGGAAGCTCCTACGAGCAGTACTTC.

The table lists this clone with a few counts. This rearrangement joins TRBV7-3 to TRBJ2-7, with TRBD2 matching over 9 bases. The CDR3 sequence is 15 residues long. V shed 7 bases and J 1 base; nucleotides not matched to a gene: 8. Germline lookup yields CDR1 SGHTA and CDR2 FQGTGA. CDR3 bases: TGTGCCAGCAAGCGGGGGGTGGGTTCTTCCTACGAGCAGTACTTC. Encoded protein: CASKRGVGSSYEQYF.

This clone was observed a few times. This chain connects TRBV19 to TRBJ2-3; 9 bases are a match to TRBD2. Unmatched junction bases numbered 2, after V lost 6 bases and J lost 1 base. The CDR3 loop spans 14 amino acids. Germline loops: CDR1 LNHDA, CDR2 SQIVND (reference sequence). In DNA, the CDR3 is TGTGCCAGTAGGCGGGGGGGTCGCACAGATACGCAGTATTTT. Translated: CASRRGGRTDTQYF.

This CDR3 reads CASSSNQGSQETQYF. The CDR3 coding sequence is TGTGCCAGCAGTTCCAACCAGGGTAGCCAAGAGACCCAGTACTTC. This sequence joins TRBV6-5 and TRBJ2-5, with a weak D call TRBD1 (5 bases). From germline, CDR1 is MNHEY and CDR2 SVGAGI. The CDR3 consists of 15 residues. V lost 4 bases and J 1 base, leaving 13 bases between the germline ends.

Here the CDR3 reads CASSHYRDRTKNIQYF. The CDR3, as DNA: TGTGCCAGCAGTCACTACCGGGACAGGACCAAAAACATTCAGTACTTC. The rearrangement links TRBV7-8 to TRBJ2-4; 8 positions match TRBD1. V was pared by 6 bases and J by 2 bases, with 9 bases of the junction left unmatched. The CDR3 is 16 residues long. Germline loops: CDR1 SGHVS, CDR2 FQNEAQ.

This clone was picked up a small number of times. The rearrangement joins TRBV29-1 to TRBJ2-7, with a possible D match to TRBD2 (5 bases). This CDR3 spans 11 amino acids. Trimming shortened V by 3 bases and J by 7 bases, and 10 bases separated the two germline ends. Per germline, CDR1 SQVTM and CDR2 ANQGSEA. Here the CDR3 DNA reads TGCAGCGTTGAGGACTTCGAAGAGCAGTACTTC. Its translation is CSVEDFEEQYF.

The chain combines TRBV29-1 with TRBJ1-1; maybe TRBD1 (6 bases). This CDR3 comprises 12 residues. Trimming left V 4 bases short and J 8 bases short, with 14 bases between. Germline CDR1 is SQVTM and CDR2 is ANQGSEA. The CDR3 coding sequence is TGCAGCGTTGTATTAGTGGGGACAGAAGCTTTCTTT. Residues: CSVVLVGTEAFF.

The V call is TRBV25-1, the J call TRBJ1-6; TRBD1 is a possible D gene (6 bases). This CDR3 has 14 amino acids. The germline gives CDR1 MGHDK, CDR2 SYGVNS. The V gene lost 2 bases and the J gene lost 13 bases, with 15 bases spanning the gap. The chain's CDR3 is CASSEGGDGYPLHF. Written as DNA, the CDR3 is TGTGCCAGCAGTGAAGGGGGCGACGGCTATCCCCTCCACTTT.

The chain joins TRBV2 to TRBJ2-1; 9 nucleotides line up with TRBD2. Germline V CDR1 and CDR2: SNHLY, FYNNEI. The CDR3 is 15 amino acids. With V trimmed by 4 bases and J by 0 bases, 1 base remained unmatched. The CDR3, as DNA: TGTGCCAGCAGTGGAGCGGGAGGCTCCTACAATGAGCAGTTCTTC. It codes for CASSGAGGSYNEQFF.

V gene TRBV30 combines with J gene TRBJ1-1, with D possibly being TRBD1 (6 bases). The V end was cut by 0 bases, the J end by 6 bases, with 11 bases between. Germline CDR1 reads GTSNPN; CDR2 reads SVGIG (reference sequence). The CDR3 consists of 13 residues. DNA for the CDR3: TGTGCCTGGAGTGTACTAGGGACATCTGAAGCTTTCTTT. Its translation is CAWSVLGTSEAFF.

The rearrangement uses TRBV6-1 and TRBJ2-3; D remains unclear. The CDR3 has 15 amino acids. CDR1 MNHNS and CDR2 SASEGT come from the germline V gene. The V and J ends lost 1 base and 4 bases respectively, with 12 bases between them. This CDR3 reads CASSEEVGAPDTQYF. The DNA for the CDR3 is TGTGCCAGCAGTGAAGAGGTAGGAGCCCCAGATACGCAGTATTTT.

The chain is built from TRBV19 and TRBJ1-4, with 9 bases fitting TRBD1. The trim removed 4 bases at V and 5 bases at J, leaving 2 bases unmatched. This CDR3 spans 14 amino acids. CDR1 and CDR2 (germline): LNHDA, SQIVND (reference sequence). CDR3 region: CASSNRGQNEKLFF. Here the CDR3 DNA reads TGTGCCAGTAGTAACAGGGGGCAGAATGAAAAACTGTTTTTT.

The chain joins TRBV11-1 to TRBJ2-3; possibly TRBD1 for D (5 bases). The germline V gene has CDR1 SGHAT and CDR2 FQDESV (reference sequence). The CDR3 consists of 14 residues. Trimming took 1 base from V and 4 from J, leaving 9 bases between them. The CDR3 DNA reads TGTGCCAGCAGCTTAGAAGGACACGCAGATACGCAGTATTTT. This sequence encodes CASSLEGHADTQYF.

The CDR3 is CASQLAGGYTGELFF. CDR3 DNA sequence: TGTGCCAGTCAACTGGCAGGGGGGTACACCGGGGAGCTGTTTTTT. The chain joins TRBV6-6 to TRBJ2-2; D is perhaps TRBD1 (7 bases). V gave up 9 bases and J gave up 3 bases, with 17 bases separating them. CDR3 size: 15 residues. The germline V gene has CDR1 MNHNY and CDR2 SVGAGI (reference sequence).

The chain has TRBV6-1 and TRBJ2-2; D ambiguous. Germline CDR1 and CDR2: MNHNS and SASEGT. The V gene lost 1 base and the J gene lost 6 bases, with 6 bases spanning the gap. This CDR3 region has 13 residues. The CDR3: CASSEDAAGELFF. CDR3 DNA: TGTGCCAGCAGTGAAGACGCGGCCGGGGAGCTGTTTTTT.